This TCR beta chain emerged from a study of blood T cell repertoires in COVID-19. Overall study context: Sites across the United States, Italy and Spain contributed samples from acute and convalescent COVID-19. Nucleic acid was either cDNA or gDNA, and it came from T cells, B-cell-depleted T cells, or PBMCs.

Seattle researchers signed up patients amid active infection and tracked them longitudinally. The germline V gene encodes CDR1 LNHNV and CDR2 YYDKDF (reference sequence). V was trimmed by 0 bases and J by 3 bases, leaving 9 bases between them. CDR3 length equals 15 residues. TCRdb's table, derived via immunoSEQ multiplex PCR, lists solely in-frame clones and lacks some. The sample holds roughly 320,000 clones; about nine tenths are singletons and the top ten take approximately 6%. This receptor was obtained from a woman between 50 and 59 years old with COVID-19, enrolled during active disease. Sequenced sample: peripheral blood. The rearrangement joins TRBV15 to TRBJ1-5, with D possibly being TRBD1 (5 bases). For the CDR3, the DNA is TGTGCCACCAGCAGAGATCTCAGGGACAATCAGCCCCAGCATTTT. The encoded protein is CATSRDLRDNQPQHF.